Reported below is one T cell receptor (beta chain). The data derive from a study of blood T cell repertoires in COVID-19. V lost 3 bases and J lost 1, with 2 bases in between. The CDR3 contains 12 residues. CDR1 and CDR2 (germline): SGDLS, YYNGEE. TCRdb's copy holds only in-frame clones and misses some; the assay was immunoSEQ multiplex PCR. The sample lists 350,000 to 400,000 clones, 90% occurring once. What was sequenced was peripheral blood. The clonotype originates from a man in his late teens or twenties with active or convalescent COVID-19. This chain joins TRBV9 and TRBJ1-3; D is unresolved. This CDR3 is CASSASGNTIYF. DNA of the CDR3: TGTGCCAGCAGCGCATCTGGAAACACCATATATTTT.